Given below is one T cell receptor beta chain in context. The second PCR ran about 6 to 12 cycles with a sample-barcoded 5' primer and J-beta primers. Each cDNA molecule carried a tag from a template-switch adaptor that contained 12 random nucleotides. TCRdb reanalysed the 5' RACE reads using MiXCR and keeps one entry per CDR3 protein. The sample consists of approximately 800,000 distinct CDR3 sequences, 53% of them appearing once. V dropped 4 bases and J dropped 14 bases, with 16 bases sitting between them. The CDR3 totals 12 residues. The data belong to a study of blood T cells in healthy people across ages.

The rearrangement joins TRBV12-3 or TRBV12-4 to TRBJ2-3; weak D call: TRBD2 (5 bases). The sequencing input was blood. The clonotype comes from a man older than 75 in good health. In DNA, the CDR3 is TGTGCCAGCAGTTCGGGGAACGGATACGCGTATTTT. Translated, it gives CASSSGNGYAYF.